These 9 T cell receptor beta chains originate from one sample sequenced in a study of T cells after yellow fever vaccination. TCRdb reanalysed the 5' RACE reads using MiXCR and keeps one entry per CDR3 protein. The sample carries a few hundred thousand distinct CDR3 sequences, roughly 3.5% recorded once. Source: PBMCs, taken on the day of the yellow fever booster vaccination. These receptors were taken from a man in his late teens or twenties who received the YFV17D yellow fever vaccine.

This clonotype appeared a few times. The genes are TRBV15 and TRBJ1-2; D not certain. This CDR3 contains 13 residues. V gave up 5 bases and J gave up 5 bases, with 12 bases separating them. Germline loops: CDR1 LNHNV, CDR2 YYDKDF (reference sequence). CDR3 residues: CATSFPEGYGYTF. CDR3 DNA sequence: TGTGCCACCAGCTTCCCGGAGGGTTATGGCTACACCTTC. Together with reference TRBV15 and TRBJ1-2, the CDR3 gives the full variable domain: DAMVIQNPRYQVTQFGKPVTLSCSQTLNHNVMYWYQQKSSQAPKLLFHYYDKDFNNEADTPDNFQSRRPNTSFCFLDIRSPGLGDTAMYLCATSFPEGYGYTFGSGTRLTVV.

This clonotype showed up many times. This chain joins TRBV4-1 and TRBJ2-1; D is ambiguous. Deletions cut 6 bases from V and 5 bases from J, with 5 bases between. CDR1 is MGHRA and CDR2 is YSYEKL in the germline V gene. The CDR3 has 11 amino acids. The DNA of the CDR3 is TGCGCCAGCAGTCGGGACAATGAGCAGTTCTTC. Translation gives CASSRDNEQFF.

This clonotype was counted ten times or more. The chain carries TRBV3-1 and TRBJ1-2; tentatively, D is TRBD1 (6 bases). V was shortened by 3 bases and J by 8 bases, with 16 bases between the two germline ends. CDR3 length: 14 residues. Looked up from germline, CDR1 is LGHDT and CDR2 is YNNKEL (reference sequence). CDR3 sequence reads: CASSHRQERIGYTF. The CDR3 coding sequence is TGTGCCAGCAGCCACCGACAGGAGAGGATCGGCTACACCTTC.

This clonotype came up many times. The chain links TRBV6-2 or TRBV6-3 to TRBJ2-1; a weak D match, TRBD1 (5 bases). Germline CDR1 is MNHEY and CDR2 is SVGEGT. The CDR3 contains 15 residues. V was cut by 4 bases and J by 7 bases, with 17 bases left in between. CDR3 DNA: TGTGCCAGCAGTTCGGCCGACAGATCAGGGAATGAGCAGTTCTTC. It translates to CASSSADRSGNEQFF.

The chain combines TRBV2 with TRBJ2-3; 7 bases map to TRBD1. Germline V gene data show CDR1 as SNHLY and CDR2 as FYNNEI. The CDR3 has 14 amino acids. With V trimmed by 7 bases and J by 0 bases, 4 bases remained unmatched. The CDR3 DNA reads TGTGCCAGCAACGGACAGGTTAGCACAGATACGCAGTATTTT. Protein sequence: CASNGQVSTDTQYF. The full variable domain, its missing parts supplied by reference TRBV2 and TRBJ2-3, is EPEVTQTPSHQVTQMGQEVILRCVPISNHLYFYWYRQILGQKVEFLVSFYNNEISEKSEIFDDQFSVERPDGSNFTLKIRSTKLEDSAMYFCASNGQVSTDTQYFGPGTRLTVL.

This clonotype was picked up a small number of times. V usage is TRBV5-1 and J usage is TRBJ1-1; 7 bases line up with TRBD1. Germline V gene lookup returns CDR1 SGHRS and CDR2 YFSETQ. The ends lost 6 bases at V and 0 bases at J; junction bases unmatched: 2. The CDR3 has 13 amino acids. The CDR3 sequence: CASKGQMNTEAFF. The CDR3 DNA is TGCGCCAGCAAGGGACAGATGAACACTGAAGCTTTCTTT.

This chain uses TRBV14 with TRBJ1-2; a weak D match, TRBD1 (5 bases). The CDR3 has 14 amino acids. CDR1 SGHDN and CDR2 FVKESK come from the germline V gene. Trimming removed 4 bases from V and 4 bases from J, with 13 bases in between. The CDR3 reads CASSLGGFLYGYTF. CDR3 bases: TGTGCCAGCAGCCTCGGGGGGTTTCTCTATGGCTACACCTTC.

This clonotype was seen many times. The V gene is TRBV4-2, the J gene TRBJ2-7, with 7 bases fitting TRBD1. Germline lookup yields CDR1 LGHNA and CDR2 YNFKEQ. This CDR3 has 15 residues. J gave up 3 bases and V 1 base, and 6 bases lay outside the gene matches. CDR3: CASSQVPGQNYEQYF. CDR3 coding DNA: TGTGCCAGCAGCCAAGTACCGGGACAGAACTACGAGCAGTACTTC.

This clonotype was seen repeatedly, ten times or more. The chain recombines TRBV27 with TRBJ2-1; 13 nucleotides match TRBD2. Germline V lookup: CDR1 MNHEY, CDR2 SMNVEV (reference sequence). The trim removed 5 bases at V and 7 bases at J, leaving 2 bases unmatched. This CDR3 contains 14 residues. This CDR3 reads CASSQGLAGNEQFF. The CDR3 region has the DNA TGTGCCAGCAGTCAGGGACTAGCGGGGAATGAGCAGTTCTTC.